The present entry profiles one T cell receptor beta chain with its context. The sample comes from a study of T cell responses to AZD1222 COVID-19 vaccine. Using immunoSEQ multiplex PCR, the repertoire was profiled, and TCRdb retains in-frame clones only, with some absent. The sample records 130,000 or so clones, 90% to 95% being singletons. Sequencing used peripheral blood, obtained on day 0 of AZD1222 vaccination. This sequence originates from an adult in good health.

Here the CDR3 reads CASSPGQNTIYF. CDR3 DNA sequence: TGTGCCAGCAGCCCAGGGCAAAACACCATATATTTT. The chain uses TRBV7-8 and TRBJ1-3; possibly TRBD1 for D (5 bases). This CDR3 has 12 residues. Trimming removed 5 bases from V and 6 bases from J, with 8 bases in between. From germline, CDR1 is SGHVS and CDR2 FQNEAQ.